This T cell receptor (beta chain) was retrieved from a study of CD8 T cells in ankylosing spondylitis. Generation of TCR beta libraries employed quantitative 5'-RACE incorporating molecular barcodes. TCRdb analysed the 5' RACE reads with MiXCR anew, one entry per CDR3 protein. This repertoire shows approximately 140,000 distinct CDR3 sequences, more than 40% found once; its top ten account for approximately 14%. This clonotype showed up just a few times. CDR1 is SGDLS, CDR2 YYNGEE, per germline. The CDR3 covers 15 residues. Losses at the gene ends were 3 bases for V and 7 bases for J; bases not matched to a gene: 9.

The sequence was obtained from a male donor with ankylosing spondylitis. The sequencing input was synovial fluid, either unsorted or a sorted T cell fraction (not recorded which). This sequence joins TRBV9 and TRBJ1-2; 10 bases map to TRBD1. The CDR3 sequence: CASSALGTGAGGYTF. The CDR3 DNA follows: TGTGCCAGCAGCGCCCTCGGGACAGGGGCCGGTGGCTACACCTTC.